The entry below gives a single T cell receptor beta chain sequence along with its context. This table comes from immunoSEQ multiplex PCR, and its TCRdb copy is limited to in-frame clones, with some not included. Of 300,000 to 400,000 clones in the sample, 88% are singletons; the top ten hold 0.9% to 1.5%. The sample belongs to a study of blood T cell repertoires in COVID-19. Study at large: T cells, B-cell-depleted T cells, or PBMCs provided the cDNA or gDNA that served as material.

Symptom resolution, clearance, or two negative PCRs marked the recovered donors of Cohort 3. Germline values: CDR1 SEHNR, CDR2 FQNEAQ (reference sequence). This CDR3 is built from 17 residues. Trimming left V 5 bases short and J 0 bases short, with 16 bases between. Sequenced sample: PBMCs or T cells enriched from blood (not recorded which). The receptor was isolated from a woman between 18 and 29 years old who had recovered from COVID-19. This chain uses TRBV7-9 with TRBJ1-4; D gene unclear. CDR3 sequence reads: CASSPDNSFATNEKLFF. As DNA, the CDR3 is TGTGCCAGCAGCCCAGACAATTCCTTTGCAACTAATGAAAAACTGTTTTTT.